The 29 T cell receptor beta chains in this list originate from one sample, sequenced in a study of T cell repertoires in cytomegalovirus infection. TCRdb re-called the reads with MiXCR, one entry per CDR3 protein. The sample carries around 450,000 distinct CDR3 sequences, about 11% recorded once. Sequencing was carried out using PBMCs. These TCRs come from a human donor in good health (CMV status not recorded). Some clones in this sample may be carry-over from other donors' samples.

This clonotype was detected many times. This rearrangement joins TRBV7-3 to TRBJ2-1, with D possibly being TRBD2 (7 bases). CDR1 is SGHTA and CDR2 is FQGTGA in the germline V gene. This CDR3 region has 15 residues. Trimming cost V 5 bases and J 4 bases, with 15 bases left between them. The DNA of the CDR3 is TGTGCCAGCAGCCCAAGGGGGGGGTATTACAATGAGCAGTTCTTC. This sequence encodes CASSPRGGYYNEQFF.

This clonotype showed up many times. The chain uses TRBV28 and TRBJ1-5, with D possibly being TRBD1 (5 bases). This CDR3 region has 21 residues. V gave up 3 bases and J gave up 0 bases, with 27 bases separating them. Germline V gene sequence: CDR1 MDHEN, CDR2 SYDVKM. The CDR3: CASSFYRTGEPNYYSNQPQHF. Here the CDR3 DNA reads TGTGCCAGCAGTTTTTATAGAACAGGAGAGCCTAATTACTATAGCAATCAGCCCCAGCATTTT.

This clonotype has just a few counts. The V and J genes are TRBV3-1 and TRBJ2-7; D perhaps matches TRBD2 (5 bases). Germline assignment: CDR1 LGHDT and CDR2 YNNKEL (reference sequence). The length of the CDR3 is 16 residues. Trimming pared 0 bases from V and 2 bases from J, leaving 14 bases between. The CDR3 is CASSQERAGETYEQYF. CDR3 bases: TGTGCCAGCAGCCAAGAAAGGGCGGGTGAAACCTACGAGCAGTACTTC.

This clonotype was seen repeatedly, ten times or more. V is TRBV27 and J is TRBJ1-2, with TRBD1 matching over 11 bases. Germline trimming cut 6 bases from V and 2 bases from J; bases unmatched to any gene: 5. The CDR3 is 15 residues long. CDR1 MNHEY and CDR2 SMNVEV come from the germline V gene (reference sequence). The CDR3 DNA follows: TGTGCCAGCAGCCCCAGGACAGGGGGCAACTATGGCTACACCTTC. It encodes CASSPRTGGNYGYTF.

This chain links TRBV19 with TRBJ1-4; D gene uncertain. The CDR3 spans 14 residues. Trimming cost V 6 bases and J 3 bases, with 11 bases left between them. Germline-derived CDR1 and CDR2 are LNHDA and SQIVND (reference sequence). Here the CDR3 reads CASSLGMSNEKLFF. CDR3 coding DNA: TGTGCCAGTAGCCTCGGGATGTCTAATGAAAAACTGTTTTTT. Supplemented by reference TRBV19 and TRBJ1-4, the full variable domain reads DGGITQSPKYLFRKEGQNVTLSCEQNLNHDAMYWYRQDPGQGLRLIYYSQIVNDFQKGDIAEGYSVSREKKESFPLTVTSAQKNPTAFYLCASSLGMSNEKLFFGSGTQLSVL.

This clonotype was seen repeatedly, ten times or more. The rearrangement links TRBV6-1 to TRBJ2-4; possibly TRBD2 for D (7 bases). This CDR3 is built from 13 residues. Per germline, CDR1 MNHNS and CDR2 SASEGT. V dropped 8 bases and J dropped 3 bases, with 11 bases sitting between them. The CDR3 is CASQRGGKNIQYF. DNA for the CDR3: TGTGCCAGCCAAAGGGGGGGCAAAAACATTCAGTACTTC.

This clonotype was seen many times. The rearrangement uses TRBV7-2 and TRBJ2-1; maybe TRBD2 (5 bases). The CDR3 extends over 16 amino acids. Germline lookup yields CDR1 SGHTA and CDR2 FQGNSA. The V gene lost 5 bases and the J gene lost 9 bases, with 23 bases spanning the gap. CDR3 protein: CASSPQDLIGPSEQFF. The CDR3 coding sequence is TGTGCCAGCAGCCCCCAGGACTTGATAGGGCCTAGTGAGCAGTTCTTC.

This clonotype was recorded at least ten times. The chain is built from TRBV27 and TRBJ1-5; D is unresolved. This CDR3 is built from 12 residues. V dropped 8 bases and J dropped 2 bases, with 7 bases sitting between them. In germline, CDR1 is MNHEY, CDR2 SMNVEV (reference sequence). The CDR3 DNA reads TGTGCCAGCGGCCCAGGCAATCAGCCCCAGCATTTT. Translated, it gives CASGPGNQPQHF.

As regards this clonotype: A single base separates this from a much larger clone, so it may be a read error. Lacking the conserved final phenylalanine or tryptophan, this CDR3 likely reflects a read error. J is TRBJ2-1 and V is TRBV7-6, with D uncertain. The germline CDR1 and CDR2 sequences are SGHVS and FNYEAQ. The CDR3 totals 13 residues. Trimming pared 6 bases from V and 6 bases from J, leaving 12 bases between. CDR3 region: CASSLRSLNEQFS. The CDR3 region has the DNA TGTGCCAGCAGTCTTAGGAGTCTCAATGAGCAGTTCTCC.

This clonotype was seen repeatedly, ten times or more. The chain couples TRBV12-3 or TRBV12-4 to TRBJ2-7, with 7 positions matching TRBD1. The CDR3 has 17 residues. After removal of 7 bases from V and 2 bases from J, the junction contained 17 bases not matched to a gene. The CDR3 loop is CASTTHFSGTAPYEQYF. The CDR3 nucleotides read TGTGCCAGCACCACCCACTTCTCCGGGACAGCGCCCTACGAGCAGTACTTC.

Many counts were recorded for this clonotype. V is TRBV12-3 or TRBV12-4 and J is TRBJ1-1; D is ambiguous. V lost 5 bases to trimming and J lost 8 bases, with 18 bases between them. This CDR3 region has 14 residues. This chain's CDR3 is CASSRGPGAAEAFF. CDR3 nucleotides: TGTGCCAGCAGTCGGGGTCCTGGAGCGGCCGAAGCTTTCTTT.

This clonotype was seen only a few times. The chain combines TRBV12-5 with TRBJ1-2; D not resolved. The V end lost 1 base, the J end lost 7 bases, and 7 bases lay between the germline ends. This CDR3 region has 12 residues. CDR1 is LGHNT and CDR2 is FRNRAP in the germline V gene. CDR3 coding DNA: TGTGCTAGTGGTTTGGAGCAGGTTGGCTACACCTTC. Translating gives CASGLEQVGYTF. Full variable domain (remainder filled in from reference TRBV12-5 and TRBJ1-2): DARVTQTPRHKVTEMGQEVTMRCQPILGHNTVFWYRQTMMQGLELLAYFRNRAPLDDSGMPKDRFSAEMPDATLATLKIQPSEPRDSAVYFCASGLEQVGYTFGSGTRLTVV.

V is TRBV20-1 and J is TRBJ2-7; 8 bases fit TRBD1. CDR3 length: 14 amino acids. V gave up 1 base and J gave up 1 base; unmatched junction bases: 3. Germline V gene lookup returns CDR1 DFQATT and CDR2 SNEGSKA (reference sequence). The CDR3 sequence: CSARAQGGSYEQYF. The CDR3 bases are TGCAGTGCTAGAGCACAGGGGGGTTCCTACGAGCAGTACTTC.

This clonotype was recorded many times. J is TRBJ2-1 and V is TRBV6-5; TRBD2 is a possible D gene (5 bases). In germline, CDR1 is MNHEY, CDR2 SVGAGI. The CDR3 totals 13 residues. The V and J ends lost 2 bases and 15 bases respectively, with 17 bases between them. This CDR3 is CASSYPGLPSPFF. DNA for the CDR3: TGTGCCAGCAGTTACCCAGGACTCCCTTCACCGTTCTTC.

There are many counts of this clonotype. V and J are TRBV7-9 and TRBJ1-4; D remains unclear. The CDR3 sequence is 14 residues long. In germline, CDR1 is SEHNR, CDR2 FQNEAQ (reference sequence). V lost 0 bases, J lost 4 bases, and 6 bases lay in between. CDR3 coding DNA: TGTGCCAGCAGCTTAGCGTCGGGTAATGAAAAACTGTTTTTT. As protein: CASSLASGNEKLFF.

The table lists this clonotype with many counts. This chain joins TRBV15 and TRBJ2-7, with 11 bases fitting TRBD1. V was pared by 8 bases and J by 2 bases, with 8 bases of the junction left unmatched. The CDR3 covers 15 residues. In germline, CDR1 is LNHNV, CDR2 YYDKDF (reference sequence). The DNA for the CDR3 is TGTGCCACCGGAACTCAGGGACAGGGGGCCTACGAGCAGTACTTC. This gives the protein CATGTQGQGAYEQYF. Combining the CDR3 with reference TRBV15 and TRBJ2-7 gives the whole variable domain DAMVIQNPRYQVTQFGKPVTLSCSQTLNHNVMYWYQQKSSQAPKLLFHYYDKDFNNEADTPDNFQSRRPNTSFCFLDIRSPGLGDTAMYLCATGTQGQGAYEQYFGPGTRLTVT.

This clonotype was picked up many times. The V call is TRBV4-1, the J call TRBJ1-1, with D possibly TRBD1 on 6 matching bases. CDR1 MGHRA and CDR2 YSYEKL come from the germline V gene. The length of the CDR3 is 18 residues. Trimming left V 1 base short and J 2 bases short, with 20 bases between. The CDR3 DNA reads TGCGCCAGCAGCCAAGCTTCCCGGGGGGCCGGGGGAAACACTGAAGCTTTCTTT. Its protein product is CASSQASRGAGGNTEAFF.

The rearrangement joins TRBV20-1 to TRBJ2-1; perhaps D is TRBD1 or TRBD2 (6 bases each). V was clipped by 3 bases and J by 6 bases, with 15 bases between them. The CDR3 totals 14 residues. In germline, CDR1 is DFQATT, CDR2 SNEGSKA (reference sequence). The CDR3 spells CSASPPGGGNEQFF. The DNA of the CDR3 is TGCAGTGCTAGCCCCCCCGGGGGCGGCAATGAGCAGTTCTTC.

This clonotype was recorded at least ten times. The J gene is TRBJ1-5, the V gene TRBV12-5; D perhaps matches TRBD1 (5 bases). This CDR3 spans 15 amino acids. The V gene's germline CDR1 is LGHNT and CDR2 FRNRAP. V gave up 10 bases and J gave up 5 bases, with 21 bases separating them. The CDR3 coding sequence is TGTGCTACAAGACAAGCTGGGACTCCGGATCAGCCCCAGCATTTT. The encoded protein is CATRQAGTPDQPQHF.

The chain uses TRBV9 and TRBJ2-5, with TRBD2 matching 10 bases. Trimming at V came to 0 bases and at J to 4 bases, leaving 3 bases not matched to a gene. CDR1 is SGDLS, CDR2 YYNGEE, per germline. This CDR3 comprises 15 residues. In DNA, the CDR3 is TGTGCCAGCAGCGTAGCAGCGGGAGGGGGAGAGACCCAGTACTTC. Its translation: CASSVAAGGGETQYF.

The genes are TRBV28 and TRBJ2-7, with 7 positions matching TRBD1. Germline trimming cut 5 bases from V and 2 bases from J; bases unmatched to any gene: 6. Germline V gives CDR1 MDHEN, CDR2 SYDVKM. CDR3 size: 14 residues. CDR3 sequence reads: CASSNRDSAYEQYF. CDR3 nucleotide sequence: TGTGCCAGCAGTAACCGGGACAGCGCCTACGAGCAGTACTTC.

This clonotype was counted at least ten times. This chain joins TRBV11-2 and TRBJ2-1, with 9 bases lining up with TRBD2. This CDR3 contains 16 residues. Germline V CDR1 and CDR2: SGHAT, FQNNGV. J gave up 2 bases and V 1 base, and 3 bases lay outside the gene matches. CDR3 amino acids: CASSLGLAEPYNEQFF. CDR3 sequence (DNA): TGTGCCAGCAGCTTAGGACTAGCGGAACCCTACAATGAGCAGTTCTTC.

The chain recombines TRBV28 with TRBJ1-5, with TRBD1 as a possible D gene (5 bases). V was trimmed by 6 bases and J by 5 bases, leaving 11 bases between them. Germline V gene lookup returns CDR1 MDHEN and CDR2 SYDVKM. The CDR3 covers 13 residues. The chain's CDR3 is CASRPGQDQPQHF. CDR3 nucleotides: TGTGCCAGCAGACCAGGGCAGGATCAGCCCCAGCATTTT.

This clonotype has only a few counts. The V call is TRBV7-3, the J call TRBJ2-7, with D possibly being TRBD1 or TRBD2 (7 bases each). The CDR3 contains 13 residues. Trimming shortened V by 5 bases and J by 7 bases, and 15 bases separated the two germline ends. Germline values: CDR1 SGHTA, CDR2 FQGTGA. In nucleotides, the CDR3 is TGTGCCAGCAGCCCTGGGAGGGGGCGAGAGCAGTACTTC. Protein sequence: CASSPGRGREQYF.

A few counts support this clonotype. V usage is TRBV20-1 and J usage is TRBJ2-2, with D unresolved. CDR1 and CDR2 from the germline V gene are DFQATT and SNEGSKA (reference sequence). V was shortened by 1 base and J by 4 bases, with 1 base between the two germline ends. CDR3 length: 11 residues. The CDR3 region has the DNA TGCAGTGCTAGAGTCACCGGGGAGCTGTTTTTT. This codes for CSARVTGELFF.

The chain's CDR3 is CASREEGAQNYGYTF. DNA of the CDR3: TGTGCCAGCAGGGAGGAAGGGGCGCAGAACTATGGCTACACCTTC. The V gene is TRBV2, the J gene TRBJ1-2; tentative D call: TRBD1 (5 bases). Germline V lookup: CDR1 SNHLY, CDR2 FYNNEI. This CDR3 spans 15 amino acids. The ends were cut back, 6 bases at V and 2 bases at J, with 16 bases in the middle.

This chain joins TRBV27 and TRBJ1-2; 9 nucleotides line up with TRBD1. Germline CDR1 MNHEY, CDR2 SMNVEV (reference sequence). Germline trimming cut 8 bases from V and 7 bases from J; bases unmatched to any gene: 5. This CDR3 comprises 12 residues. The CDR3 loop is CASYTGGFGYTF. For the CDR3, the DNA is TGTGCCAGCTATACAGGGGGCTTTGGCTACACCTTC.

This clonotype occurred a few times. The chain couples TRBV28 to TRBJ1-6; weak D call: TRBD1 (6 bases). The CDR3 is made up of 17 amino acids. The germline V and J ends were trimmed by 6 bases and 3 bases, with 18 bases remaining between them. CDR1 MDHEN and CDR2 SYDVKM come from the germline V gene. CDR3 amino acids: CASRTHRTADYNSPLHF. The CDR3 DNA sequence: TGTGCCAGCAGAACGCACCGGACAGCCGACTATAATTCACCCCTCCACTTT.

This sequence joins TRBV7-3 and TRBJ2-3; 11 positions agree with TRBD2. Germline-derived CDR1 and CDR2 are SGHTA and FQGTGA. V lost 3 bases and J lost 6; bases outside the gene matches: 14. The CDR3 runs 18 residues. The CDR3 loop is CASSFPQTTSGGIDTQYF. The DNA for the CDR3 is TGTGCCAGCAGCTTCCCCCAGACCACTAGCGGGGGAATCGATACGCAGTATTTT.